These T cell receptor beta chains were read from a single sample in a study of blood T cell repertoires in COVID-19. TCRdb's table, derived via immunoSEQ multiplex PCR, lists solely in-frame clones and lacks some. The repertoire holds 360,000 or so clones, with 90% as singletons. The sequenced sample consisted of peripheral blood. These receptors were collected from a man between 18 and 29 years old with active or convalescent COVID-19. CDR3s include the opening cysteine and the closing phenylalanine or tryptophan. A D gene is named only where the DNA matches it firmly. Clone size is stated in some rows and not others, as once, few, many or a class when expanded.

j_call,v_call,d_call,clone_size,cdr3_aa,cdr3_nt
TRBJ2-7,TRBV25-1,TRBD1,NA,CASSAAGTGGHEQYF,TGTGCCAGCAGTGCAGCCGGGACAGGGGGGCACGAGCAGTACTTC
TRBJ1-1,TRBV5-1,NA,NA,CASSPGVGRVTEAFF,TGCGCCAGCAGCCCCGGGGTGGGAAGGGTCACTGAAGCTTTCTTT
TRBJ1-5,TRBV16,TRBD1,NA,CASSQRGTGGWQPQHF,TGTGCCAGCAGCCAGCGCGGGACAGGGGGTTGGCAGCCCCAGCATTTT
TRBJ2-7,TRBV4-2,NA,NA,CASSQDLRVVEQYF,TGTGCCAGCAGCCAAGATTTGAGGGTTGTCGAGCAGTACTTC
TRBJ2-1,TRBV7-9,NA,NA,CASSYRWGGDHNEQFF,TGTGCCAGCAGTTACCGTTGGGGCGGGGATCACAATGAGCAGTTCTTC
TRBJ2-5,TRBV7-8,TRBD2,NA,CASSLRIGGSETQYF,TGTGCCAGCAGCTTAAGGATCGGCGGGAGCGAGACCCAGTACTTC
TRBJ1-2,TRBV3-1/TRBV3-2,TRBD1,NA,CASSQDRGGGYGYTF,TGTGCCAGCAGCCAAGATCGAGGGGGCGGCTATGGCTACACCTTC
TRBJ1-1,TRBV29-1,NA,NA,CSVGRMNTEAFF,TGCAGCGTTGGGCGGATGAACACTGAAGCTTTCTTT
TRBJ1-3,TRBV4-2,NA,NA,CASSKEDSNSGNTIYF,TGTGCCAGCAGCAAAGAGGATAGCAACTCTGGAAACACCATATATTTT
TRBJ2-2,TRBV4-1,NA,NA,CASSQGEEGTRELFF,TGCGCCAGCAGCCAAGGCGAGGAGGGTACAAGGGAGCTGTTTTTT
TRBJ2-1,TRBV12-3/TRBV12-4,TRBD1,NA,CASSRQGSNEQFF,TGTGCCAGCAGCCGACAGGGTTCCAATGAGCAGTTCTTC
TRBJ1-5,TRBV6-1,TRBD1,NA,CASSERDSSNQPQHF,TGTGCCAGCAGTGAGCGGGACAGTAGCAATCAGCCCCAGCATTTT
TRBJ1-4,TRBV6-6,TRBD1,NA,CASRSPGGAREKLFF,TGTGCCAGCAGATCACCAGGGGGCGCGAGAGAAAAACTGTTTTTT
TRBJ1-4,TRBV7-9,TRBD1,NA,CASSPTGGWGEKLFF,TGTGCCAGCAGCCCTACAGGGGGCTGGGGTGAAAAACTGTTTTTT
TRBJ1-5,TRBV6-5,NA,once,CASSSGHLSNQPQHF,TGTGCCAGCAGTTCAGGACACCTTAGCAATCAGCCCCAGCATTTT
TRBJ1-2,TRBV7-9,TRBD1,NA,CASRSTGAFRDGYTF,TGTGCCAGCAGATCGACAGGGGCCTTTCGTGATGGCTACACCTTC
TRBJ2-3,TRBV18,TRBD2,NA,CASSLRTSGDTQYF,TGTGCCAGCTCACTACGGACTAGCGGCGATACGCAGTATTTT
TRBJ1-3,TRBV5-1,TRBD1,NA,CASSLGDRGSGNTIYF,TGCGCCAGCAGCTTGGGGGACAGGGGCTCTGGAAACACCATATATTTT